The 30 T cell receptor beta chains below were found in one sample sequenced in a study of shared T cell receptors in the human thymus. This table comes from immunoSEQ multiplex PCR, and its TCRdb copy is limited to in-frame clones, with some not included. The sample contains 500,000 to 850,000 clones, about 87% of which appear only once. These same records also appear under a second study, on human thymus T cells.

Specimen: thymocytes. Source of these receptors: a boy less than two years old with a congenital heart defect.

The V call is TRBV5-1, the J call TRBJ1-5; a weak D match, TRBD1 (6 bases). CDR1 SGHRS and CDR2 YFSETQ come from the germline V gene. This CDR3 spans 16 amino acids. V was pared by 0 bases and J by 9 bases, with 19 bases between. This CDR3 reads CASSLELWGPKVPQHF. The CDR3 region has the DNA TGCGCCAGCAGCTTGGAATTATGGGGGCCTAAGGTGCCCCAGCATTTT.

V is TRBV29-1 and J is TRBJ2-2; 7 nucleotides align to TRBD1. This CDR3 is built from 15 residues. The germline CDR1 and CDR2 sequences are SQVTM and ANQGSEA. V was pared by 0 bases and J by 4 bases, with 5 bases of the junction left unmatched. CDR3 amino acids: CSVEDRQGSTGELFF. In DNA, the CDR3 is TGCAGCGTTGAAGACCGACAGGGCTCCACCGGGGAGCTGTTTTTT.

This rearrangement joins TRBV5-5 to TRBJ2-7, with a possible D match to TRBD2 (5 bases). The germline V and J ends were trimmed by 0 bases and 2 bases, with 9 bases remaining between them. CDR1 and CDR2 (germline): SGHKS, YYEKEE (reference sequence). CDR3 length: 14 residues. CDR3 residues: CASSLGLPPYEQYF. The DNA for the CDR3 is TGTGCCAGCAGCTTGGGACTACCGCCCTACGAGCAGTACTTC.

This clone was seen a single time. This CDR3 is CASSLVRSGTGETYEQYF. CDR3 nucleotides: TGTGCCAGCAGCTTAGTTCGGTCCGGGACAGGGGAGACCTACGAGCAGTACTTC. The gene calls are TRBV11-2 and TRBJ2-7; the match to TRBD1 covers 10 bases. The CDR3 extends over 18 amino acids. The J segment lost 2 bases and the V segment lost 1 base, leaving 11 bases of the junction unmatched. Germline V lookup: CDR1 SGHAT, CDR2 FQNNGV.

The genes are TRBV27 and TRBJ2-2; 9 nucleotides match TRBD2. Per germline, CDR1 MNHEY and CDR2 SMNVEV (reference sequence). The V and J ends lost 4 bases and 6 bases, in that order; junction bases with no gene match: 6. This CDR3 is 15 amino acids long. CDR3 DNA: TGTGCCAGCAGTTGTGCGGGGGGGGCCCCCGGGGAGCTGTTTTTT. Translated: CASSCAGGAPGELFF.

CDR3 sequence: CASSLVPQGEKETQYF. The CDR3 DNA reads as TGTGCCAGCAGCTTAGTCCCCCAGGGCGAAAAAGAGACCCAGTACTTC. The chain carries TRBV7-6 and TRBJ2-5; a possible D gene is TRBD1 (5 bases). The V end was cut by 1 base, the J end by 3 bases, with 15 bases between. The CDR3 extends over 16 amino acids. Germline V CDR1 and CDR2: SGHVS, FNYEAQ.

The V gene is TRBV2, the J gene TRBJ2-3, with 7 nucleotides matching TRBD2. CDR1 is SNHLY, CDR2 FYNNEI, per germline. V was pared by 7 bases and J by 4 bases, with 11 bases of the junction left unmatched. The CDR3 is 15 residues long. The CDR3 DNA reads as TGTGCCAGCAAGAGGGTAAGCGGGGAGGCAGATACGCAGTATTTT. Protein: CASKRVSGEADTQYF.

The V call is TRBV29-1, the J call TRBJ2-5; 9 nucleotides match TRBD2. CDR1 is SQVTM, CDR2 ANQGSEA, per germline. This CDR3 has 16 residues. The J segment lost 2 bases and the V segment lost 2 bases, leaving 9 bases of the junction unmatched. For the CDR3, the DNA is TGCAGCGTTGAACGAGAGCCTAGCGGGGAACAAGAGACCCAGTACTTC. Protein sequence: CSVEREPSGEQETQYF.

The chain links TRBV7-8 to TRBJ1-5; the D is unclear. The CDR3 has 17 residues. Germline lookup yields CDR1 SGHVS and CDR2 FQNEAQ. Trimming shortened V by 3 bases and J by 3 bases, and 18 bases separated the two germline ends. The DNA for the CDR3 is TGTGCCAGCAGCTTGGCAAATATACATCCGCCCAATCAGCCCCAGCATTTT. Amino acid sequence: CASSLANIHPPNQPQHF.

A single count supports this clone. The chain is built from TRBV19 and TRBJ1-2, with 7 bases fitting TRBD1. V was pared by 5 bases and J by 3 bases, with 9 bases of the junction left unmatched. The length of the CDR3 is 15 residues. Germline V gene data show CDR1 as LNHDA and CDR2 as SQIVND (reference sequence). The CDR3 reads CASSPPGQFYYGYTF. The DNA for the CDR3 is TGTGCCAGTAGTCCCCCGGGACAGTTCTACTATGGCTACACCTTC.

The chain has TRBV11-2 and TRBJ2-3; TRBD2 agrees at 10 bases. Germline CDR1 and CDR2: SGHAT and FQNNGV. The length of the CDR3 is 17 residues. J gave up 1 base and V 5 bases, and 9 bases lay outside the gene matches. CDR3 in amino acids: CASSLSHGTSGTDTQYF. The CDR3 DNA reads as TGTGCCAGCAGCCTATCCCACGGGACTAGCGGCACAGATACGCAGTATTTT. The full variable domain, completed using reference TRBV11-2 and TRBJ2-3, is EAGVAQSPRYKIIEKRQSVAFWCNPISGHATLYWYQQILGQGPKLLIQFQNNGVVDDSQLPKDRFSAERLKGVDSTLKIQPAKLEDSAVYLCASSLSHGTSGTDTQYFGPGTRLTVL.

This CDR3 is CASSHQGLYNEQFF. DNA of the CDR3: TGCGCCAGCAGCCACCAGGGGCTCTACAATGAGCAGTTCTTC. V is TRBV4-3 and J is TRBJ2-1; D may be TRBD1 (6 bases). V shed 3 bases and J shed 3 bases, with 9 bases lying between them. This CDR3 region has 14 residues. Germline lookup yields CDR1 LGHNA and CDR2 YSLEER.

The chain employs TRBV10-2 and TRBJ2-7, with a tentative D call TRBD2 (6 bases). This CDR3 has 14 residues. The germline V and J ends were trimmed by 8 bases and 3 bases, with 17 bases remaining between them. Germline V gene lookup returns CDR1 WSHSY and CDR2 SAAADI. The CDR3 nucleotides are TGCGCCAGCGGGGGGTGGGTCGGGAGCTACGAGCAGTACTTC. This encodes CASGGWVGSYEQYF.

V usage is TRBV28 and J usage is TRBJ1-4; the match to TRBD1 covers 9 bases. Germline V gene lookup returns CDR1 MDHEN and CDR2 SYDVKM. With V trimmed by 4 bases and J by 8 bases, 14 bases remained unmatched. This CDR3 is 17 amino acids long. DNA of the CDR3: TGTGCCAGCAGTTCAGAGGGTTTGGGACAGGGAGGAGAAAAACTGTTTTTT. Translated, it gives CASSSEGLGQGGEKLFF.

The V gene is TRBV29-1, the J gene TRBJ2-5; TRBD1 matches at 11 bases. The end of the DNA is better explained by TRBJ2-7, so the J call may be wrong. Germline CDR1 SQVTM, CDR2 ANQGSEA. CDR3 length equals 17 residues. The CDR3 nucleotides are TGCAGCGTTGAATTGGGGACAGGGGGGACGAGCTCCTACGAGCAGTACTTC. Protein product: CSVELGTGGTSSYEQYF.

The chain carries TRBV6-1 and TRBJ1-1; 7 bases align to TRBD1. CDR1 and CDR2 from the germline V gene are MNHNS and SASEGT. The length of the CDR3 is 18 residues. The trim removed 4 bases at V and 1 base at J, leaving 15 bases unmatched. The CDR3 sequence: CASSGGRGQKKRNTEAFF. The CDR3 DNA sequence: TGTGCCAGCAGTGGAGGAAGGGGACAGAAAAAACGGAACACTGAAGCTTTCTTT.

The rearrangement joins TRBV10-1 to TRBJ2-7; 12 positions agree with TRBD2. In germline, CDR1 is WNHNN, CDR2 SYGVQD (reference sequence). The length of the CDR3 is 15 residues. The trim removed 5 bases at V and 2 bases at J, leaving 4 bases unmatched. CDR3 sequence (DNA): TGCGCCAGCAGTACCGGGACTAGCGGGCCCTACGAGCAGTACTTC. It yields the protein CASSTGTSGPYEQYF.

This rearrangement joins TRBV7-2 to TRBJ2-7; 9 nucleotides line up with TRBD2. With V trimmed by 3 bases and J by 4 bases, 4 bases remained unmatched. The CDR3 contains 14 residues. Germline V gives CDR1 SGHTA, CDR2 FQGNSA. The CDR3 loop is CASSFRLAGYEQYF. The CDR3, as DNA: TGTGCCAGCAGCTTCCGGCTAGCGGGGTACGAGCAGTACTTC.

This chain connects TRBV5-1 to TRBJ2-7; D is possibly TRBD1 (6 bases). The CDR3 loop spans 14 amino acids. Germline V lookup: CDR1 SGHRS, CDR2 YFSETQ. V shed 2 bases and J shed 2 bases, with 11 bases lying between them. The CDR3 sequence is CASSFRDKTYEQYF. CDR3 sequence (DNA): TGCGCCAGCAGCTTCCGGGACAAAACCTACGAGCAGTACTTC.

The V and J genes are TRBV28 and TRBJ2-7; D is possibly TRBD2 (6 bases). From germline, CDR1 is MDHEN and CDR2 SYDVKM. V lost 3 bases and J lost 1, with 16 bases in between. The CDR3 loop spans 16 amino acids. DNA of the CDR3: TGTGCCAGCAGTTTGGTATCGGGGGATCGGTCCTACGAGCAGTACTTC. Translating it yields CASSLVSGDRSYEQYF.

The rearrangement joins TRBV4-2 to TRBJ1-4, with 11 bases lining up with TRBD1. CDR3 length: 18 amino acids. Germline CDR1 reads LGHNA; CDR2 reads YNFKEQ. Unmatched junction bases numbered 12, after V lost 5 bases and J lost 4 bases. The CDR3 loop is CASSYLGQGAQINEKLFF. CDR3 nucleotide sequence: TGTGCCAGCAGCTATCTCGGACAGGGGGCGCAAATTAATGAAAAACTGTTTTTT.

This sequence joins TRBV12-5 and TRBJ2-7; 7 bases map to TRBD1. V trimming: 1 base; J trimming: 0 bases; junction bases outside the gene matches: 3. From germline, CDR1 is LGHNT and CDR2 FRNRAP. The CDR3 contains 15 residues. The CDR3 DNA is TGTGCTAGTGGTTTGGCTGGGACAGCCTCCTACGAGCAGTACTTC. Protein product: CASGLAGTASYEQYF.

The chain has TRBV4-3 and TRBJ1-6; 9 bases agree with TRBD1. The germline gives CDR1 LGHNA, CDR2 YSLEER. J lost 6 bases, V lost 1 base, and 13 bases had no gene match. The CDR3 covers 19 residues. In nucleotides, the CDR3 is TGCGCCAGCAGCCAAGTCCCTACACGACTGGACAGGGGTAATTCACCCCTCCACTTT. Amino acids: CASSQVPTRLDRGNSPLHF.

This rearrangement joins TRBV2 to TRBJ2-2, with D unresolved. The CDR3 is made up of 15 amino acids. Germline CDR1 is SNHLY and CDR2 is FYNNEI. V lost 10 bases and J 3 bases, leaving 18 bases between the germline ends. As DNA, the CDR3 is TGTGCCACCGAGACACGCGCTCCATACACCGGGGAGCTGTTTTTT. This sequence encodes CATETRAPYTGELFF.

The V call is TRBV5-1, the J call TRBJ2-1; maybe TRBD2 (6 bases). V gave up 4 bases and J gave up 3 bases, with 26 bases separating them. CDR1 SGHRS and CDR2 YFSETQ come from the germline V gene. CDR3 size: 19 residues. The CDR3 reads CASSQLKKNPAGVYNEQFF. DNA of the CDR3: TGCGCCAGCAGCCAATTGAAGAAAAATCCAGCGGGCGTCTACAATGAGCAGTTCTTC.

This clone was seen a few times. The chain couples TRBV10-2 to TRBJ1-2, with D possibly matching TRBD1 (6 bases). This CDR3 is 11 amino acids long. V gave up 6 bases and J gave up 9 bases, with 11 bases separating them. Germline-derived CDR1 and CDR2 are WSHSY and SAAADI. The CDR3 DNA is TGCGCCAGCAGATACAGGGCTAGCTACACCTTC. It specifies CASRYRASYTF.

The chain uses TRBV30 and TRBJ2-5, with TRBD2 as a possible D gene (6 bases). The CDR3 runs 15 residues. Looked up from germline, CDR1 is GTSNPN and CDR2 is SVGIG (reference sequence). V was pared by 3 bases and J by 2 bases, with 16 bases between. CDR3 in DNA: TGTGCCTGGAGCACCACCTCTAGCGCTCAAGAGACCCAGTACTTC. Translated: CAWSTTSSAQETQYF. The entire variable domain, with the rest obtained from reference TRBV30 and TRBJ2-5, is as follows: SQTIHQWPATLVQPVGSPLSLECTVEGTSNPNLYWYRQAAGRGLQLLFYSVGIGQISSEVPQNLSASRPQDRQFILSSKKLLLSDSGFYLCAWSTTSSAQETQYFGPGTRLLVL.

The rearrangement links TRBV11-1 to TRBJ2-5; TRBD2 matches at 10 bases. Germline loops: CDR1 SGHAT, CDR2 FQDESV (reference sequence). V lost 2 bases and J lost 2; bases outside the gene matches: 8. There are 17 residues in the CDR3. The CDR3 nucleotides read TGTGCCAGCAGCTTACCCCCAACTAGCGGGGTACAAGAGACCCAGTACTTC. Its protein product is CASSLPPTSGVQETQYF. Variable domain in full (rest from reference TRBV11-1 and TRBJ2-5): EAEVAQSPRYKITEKSQAVAFWCDPISGHATLYWYRQILGQGPELLVQFQDESVVDDSQLPKDRFSAERLKGVDSTLKIQPAELGDSAMYLCASSLPPTSGVQETQYFGPGTRLLVL.

J is TRBJ2-1 and V is TRBV27; 10 bases are shared with TRBD2. From germline, CDR1 is MNHEY and CDR2 SMNVEV (reference sequence). V trimming: 5 bases; J trimming: 8 bases; junction bases outside the gene matches: 9. This CDR3 contains 15 residues. The chain's CDR3 is CASSSERGGFDEQFF. The CDR3 bases are TGTGCCAGCAGTAGCGAGCGGGGGGGGTTTGATGAGCAGTTCTTC.

The rearrangement links TRBV30 to TRBJ2-2; 8 bases are shared with TRBD2. J was trimmed by 7 bases and V by 4 bases; bases with no gene match: 14. The germline gives CDR1 GTSNPN, CDR2 SVGIG (reference sequence). The CDR3 covers 16 residues. The CDR3 spells CAWKRGLREGFGELFF. CDR3 in DNA: TGTGCCTGGAAGCGGGGCCTCCGGGAGGGCTTCGGGGAGCTGTTTTTT.